The present T cell receptor (beta chain) was sequenced within a study of T cells after yellow fever vaccination. As for this clonotype: Its antigen is undetermined.

Universal primer sites and UMIs were introduced during 5'RACE template-switching synthesis of TCR cDNA. Each CDR3 protein gets one entry after TCRdb re-called the 5' RACE reads with MiXCR. The repertoire has about 260,000 distinct CDR3 sequences, 10% to 15% of them found once; the top ten carry about 0.51%. Whole-study results and caveats: A weaker secondary response peaked on day 5, the primary on day 15. Clonotypes appearing in both CD4 and CD8 compartments existed, and their share was small. Post-booster repertoires again held most primary-vaccination clones (roughly 95% CD4, about 90% CD8).

The CDR3 is 17 residues long. The V gene's germline CDR1 is LGHNA and CDR2 YSLEER. V dropped 4 bases and J dropped 6; count of bases not matched to a gene: 16. This sequence was found in a man aged 25-45 years who received the YFV17D yellow fever vaccine. The chain has TRBV4-3 and TRBJ2-3; 7 nucleotides line up with TRBD2. The sample was CD4+ T cells sorted from PBMCs, taken 45 days after the yellow fever booster vaccination. This chain's CDR3 is CASSLGWASGSPDTQYF. The DNA of the CDR3 is TGCGCCAGCAGCCTTGGGTGGGCTAGCGGTAGTCCGGATACGCAGTATTTT.